This entry lists 21 T cell receptor beta chains sequenced from one sample in a study of shared T cell receptors in the human thymus. Repertoires were generated with immunoSEQ multiplex PCR, while TCRdb's copy carries only in-frame clones and drops some. The profile shows 650,000 to 950,000 clones, over 75% of them singletons. These data were also filed under a second study, of human thymus T cells.

Sequenced sample: thymocytes. The receptors were gathered from a girl under three years old with a congenital heart defect.

The chain links TRBV12-5 to TRBJ1-1; D may be TRBD1 (5 bases). CDR3 size: 16 residues. The V end lost 0 bases, the J end lost 5 bases, and 16 bases lay between the germline ends. CDR1 and CDR2 from the germline V gene are LGHNT and FRNRAP. Here the CDR3 DNA reads TGTGCTAGTGGTTTGGTACTTTCCAGGGTGGTGACTGAAGCTTTCTTT. Protein sequence: CASGLVLSRVVTEAFF.

The chain has TRBV11-2 and TRBJ2-5; 8 nucleotides agree with TRBD1. CDR3 length: 17 residues. The germline V gene encodes CDR1 SGHAT and CDR2 FQNNGV. J lost 4 bases, V lost 5 bases, and 15 bases had no gene match. The CDR3 region has the DNA TGTGCCAGCAGCCCCGGTCCAGGGGGCGCGATTAGAGAGACCCAGTACTTC. It translates to CASSPGPGGAIRETQYF.

The chain has TRBV5-1 and TRBJ2-2, with D possibly TRBD1 on 6 matching bases. V lost 3 bases to trimming and J lost 3 bases, with 9 bases between them. This CDR3 has 14 amino acids. Germline CDR1 reads SGHRS; CDR2 reads YFSETQ. CDR3: CASSSRQDTGELFF. CDR3 bases: TGCGCCAGCAGCTCCAGACAGGACACCGGGGAGCTGTTTTTT.

This clone was observed a few times. CDR3 DNA sequence: TGTGCCAGCAGCTTAACCCCCCGGGGAGGCTCCTATAATTCACCCCTCCACTTT. Protein product: CASSLTPRGGSYNSPLHF. The chain joins TRBV7-2 to TRBJ1-6, with no clear D. The germline gives CDR1 SGHTA, CDR2 FQGNSA. This CDR3 is 18 amino acids long. V dropped 2 bases and J dropped 0 bases, with 14 bases sitting between them.

J is TRBJ1-4 and V is TRBV4-1; 9 bases fit TRBD1. Germline V CDR1 and CDR2: MGHRA, YSYEKL. The J segment lost 8 bases and the V segment lost 4 bases, leaving 11 bases of the junction unmatched. The CDR3 runs to 16 residues. CDR3 bases: TGCGCCAGCAGCCTACAAACGGGACAGGGTGACGAAAAACTGTTTTTT. It encodes CASSLQTGQGDEKLFF.

The rearrangement uses TRBV11-2 and TRBJ1-4; D is ambiguous. There are 13 residues in the CDR3. Per the germline V gene, CDR1 is SGHAT and CDR2 is FQNNGV. V was shortened by 5 bases and J by 6 bases, with 10 bases between the two germline ends. CDR3 sequence: CASSLRVDEKLFF. Here the CDR3 DNA reads TGTGCCAGCAGCCTCCGGGTGGATGAAAAACTGTTTTTT.

This chain joins TRBV19 and TRBJ1-6; D unresolved. V lost 2 bases and J lost 11, with 13 bases in between. The CDR3 loop spans 14 amino acids. The germline V gene encodes CDR1 LNHDA and CDR2 SQIVND (reference sequence). CDR3: CASSISPGIPPLHF. In DNA, the CDR3 is TGTGCCAGTAGTATATCCCCGGGGATTCCACCCCTCCACTTT.

The chain combines TRBV25-1 with TRBJ1-4; no reliable D call. Germline CDR1 reads MGHDK; CDR2 reads SYGVNS. Trimming removed 3 bases at V and 4 bases at J, with 9 bases between. The CDR3 totals 14 residues. The CDR3 sequence is CASSDKSRNEKLFF. The CDR3 DNA reads TGTGCCAGCAGTGACAAGAGCCGTAATGAAAAACTGTTTTTT.

The V gene is TRBV5-1, the J gene TRBJ2-5, with D perhaps matching TRBD1 (5 bases). V was shortened by 0 bases and J by 5 bases, with 11 bases between the two germline ends. Germline loops: CDR1 SGHRS, CDR2 YFSETQ. The CDR3 sequence is 14 residues long. CDR3 residues: CASSLEQARETQYF. CDR3 in DNA: TGCGCCAGCAGCTTGGAACAGGCTCGGGAGACCCAGTACTTC.

The table lists this clone with a few counts. J is TRBJ1-2 and V is TRBV5-6, with TRBD1 matching 7 bases. Germline trimming cut 4 bases from V and 7 bases from J; bases unmatched to any gene: 22. This CDR3 is 18 amino acids long. In germline, CDR1 is SGHDT, CDR2 YYEEEE. The CDR3 DNA follows: TGTGCCAGCAGCCACCCACGGACCGGGACAGATGAACCCGGTGGCTACACCTTC. It encodes CASSHPRTGTDEPGGYTF.

The chain joins TRBV5-1 to TRBJ2-7, with 9 bases aligning to TRBD1. The V gene end was trimmed by 0 bases and the J gene end by 2 bases; junction bases not matched to a gene: 3. The CDR3 is 15 residues long. The germline CDR1 and CDR2 sequences are SGHRS and YFSETQ. CDR3 in DNA: TGCGCCAGCAGCTTGGTGGACAGGGGAACCTACGAGCAGTACTTC. Translation gives CASSLVDRGTYEQYF.

This chain uses TRBV28 with TRBJ1-5; D gene uncertain. CDR3 length: 15 residues. CDR1 is MDHEN, CDR2 SYDVKM, per germline. V dropped 3 bases and J dropped 0 bases, with 9 bases sitting between them. CDR3 coding DNA: TGTGCCAGCAGTTTGGTGACACTTAGCAATCAGCCCCAGCATTTT. Amino acid sequence: CASSLVTLSNQPQHF.

The gene calls are TRBV7-3 and TRBJ1-1, with 7 bases matching TRBD1. The CDR3 has 13 amino acids. Per germline, CDR1 SGHTA and CDR2 FQGTGA. V was pared by 3 bases and J by 6 bases, with 4 bases of the junction left unmatched. CDR3 residues: CASSFDRAAEAFF. Here the CDR3 DNA reads TGTGCCAGCAGCTTCGACAGGGCCGCTGAAGCTTTCTTT.

The chain links TRBV5-6 to TRBJ1-2, with 10 bases lining up with TRBD1. From germline, CDR1 is SGHDT and CDR2 YYEEEE. The V gene end was trimmed by 4 bases and the J gene end by 6 bases; junction bases not matched to a gene: 21. There are 19 residues in the CDR3. The CDR3 region has the DNA TGTGCCAGCAGCCGTATTAACAATAGCCGGGACAGGGGTTCTGATGGCTACACCTTC. Translation: CASSRINNSRDRGSDGYTF.

The rearrangement links TRBV20-1 to TRBJ2-1; the D is unclear. Germline V gene data show CDR1 as DFQATT and CDR2 as SNEGSKA (reference sequence). Trimming removed 3 bases from V and 7 bases from J, with 7 bases in between. This CDR3 has 11 residues. CDR3 sequence reads: CSASQVNEQFF. The CDR3 DNA reads as TGCAGTGCTAGTCAGGTTAATGAGCAGTTCTTC.

The chain has TRBV6-1 and TRBJ1-4; D is perhaps TRBD1 (6 bases). V lost 6 bases and J lost 10, with 15 bases in between. Germline-derived CDR1 and CDR2 are MNHNS and SASEGT. The CDR3 consists of 13 residues. CDR3 region: CASRPGAKVKLFF. DNA for the CDR3: TGTGCCAGCAGACCAGGGGCGAAGGTAAAACTGTTTTTT.

V gene TRBV4-3 combines with J gene TRBJ2-7, with D maybe TRBD1 (6 bases). This CDR3 spans 15 amino acids. The V end was cut by 1 base, the J end by 2 bases, with 12 bases between. CDR1 LGHNA and CDR2 YSLEER come from the germline V gene. For the CDR3, the DNA is TGCGCCAGCAGCCAAGGAAGGAGGACAGCCTACGAGCAGTACTTC. Translation gives CASSQGRRTAYEQYF.

The gene calls are TRBV6-5 and TRBJ2-3, with a weak D call TRBD1 (5 bases). The V gene's germline CDR1 is MNHEY and CDR2 SVGAGI. The CDR3 is 16 residues long. With 0 bases removed from V and 5 bases from J, the gap between germline ends came to 15 bases. CDR3 DNA: TGTGCCAGCAGTTACTCGAGCAGGGTATTAAGAGATACGCAGTATTTT. Amino acids: CASSYSSRVLRDTQYF.

This clone was observed once. The chain links TRBV5-1 to TRBJ1-4, with 8 bases identical to TRBD1. CDR3 length: 11 amino acids. J lost 10 bases, V lost 6 bases, and 2 bases had no gene match. The V gene's germline CDR1 is SGHRS and CDR2 YFSETQ. CDR3 nucleotides: TGCGCCAGCATACAGGGGGGAAAACTGTTTTTT. Residues: CASIQGGKLFF.

The chain uses TRBV7-6 and TRBJ1-2; TRBD1 agrees at 8 bases. This CDR3 contains 17 residues. V lost 5 bases and J lost 5; bases outside the gene matches: 16. Germline CDR1 SGHVS, CDR2 FNYEAQ. As DNA, the CDR3 is TGTGCCAGCAGCCCCAAGGACGGGGACAGGCCGAGGTATGGCTACACCTTC. Translating gives CASSPKDGDRPRYGYTF.

CDR3 bases: TGCAGCGTTGGGGACAGGCTGTACGAGCAGTACTTC. This sequence encodes CSVGDRLYEQYF. The J gene is TRBJ2-7, the V gene TRBV29-1; TRBD1 matches at 8 bases. From germline, CDR1 is SQVTM and CDR2 ANQGSEA. J was trimmed by 4 bases and V by 4 bases; bases with no gene match: 3. CDR3 size: 12 residues.